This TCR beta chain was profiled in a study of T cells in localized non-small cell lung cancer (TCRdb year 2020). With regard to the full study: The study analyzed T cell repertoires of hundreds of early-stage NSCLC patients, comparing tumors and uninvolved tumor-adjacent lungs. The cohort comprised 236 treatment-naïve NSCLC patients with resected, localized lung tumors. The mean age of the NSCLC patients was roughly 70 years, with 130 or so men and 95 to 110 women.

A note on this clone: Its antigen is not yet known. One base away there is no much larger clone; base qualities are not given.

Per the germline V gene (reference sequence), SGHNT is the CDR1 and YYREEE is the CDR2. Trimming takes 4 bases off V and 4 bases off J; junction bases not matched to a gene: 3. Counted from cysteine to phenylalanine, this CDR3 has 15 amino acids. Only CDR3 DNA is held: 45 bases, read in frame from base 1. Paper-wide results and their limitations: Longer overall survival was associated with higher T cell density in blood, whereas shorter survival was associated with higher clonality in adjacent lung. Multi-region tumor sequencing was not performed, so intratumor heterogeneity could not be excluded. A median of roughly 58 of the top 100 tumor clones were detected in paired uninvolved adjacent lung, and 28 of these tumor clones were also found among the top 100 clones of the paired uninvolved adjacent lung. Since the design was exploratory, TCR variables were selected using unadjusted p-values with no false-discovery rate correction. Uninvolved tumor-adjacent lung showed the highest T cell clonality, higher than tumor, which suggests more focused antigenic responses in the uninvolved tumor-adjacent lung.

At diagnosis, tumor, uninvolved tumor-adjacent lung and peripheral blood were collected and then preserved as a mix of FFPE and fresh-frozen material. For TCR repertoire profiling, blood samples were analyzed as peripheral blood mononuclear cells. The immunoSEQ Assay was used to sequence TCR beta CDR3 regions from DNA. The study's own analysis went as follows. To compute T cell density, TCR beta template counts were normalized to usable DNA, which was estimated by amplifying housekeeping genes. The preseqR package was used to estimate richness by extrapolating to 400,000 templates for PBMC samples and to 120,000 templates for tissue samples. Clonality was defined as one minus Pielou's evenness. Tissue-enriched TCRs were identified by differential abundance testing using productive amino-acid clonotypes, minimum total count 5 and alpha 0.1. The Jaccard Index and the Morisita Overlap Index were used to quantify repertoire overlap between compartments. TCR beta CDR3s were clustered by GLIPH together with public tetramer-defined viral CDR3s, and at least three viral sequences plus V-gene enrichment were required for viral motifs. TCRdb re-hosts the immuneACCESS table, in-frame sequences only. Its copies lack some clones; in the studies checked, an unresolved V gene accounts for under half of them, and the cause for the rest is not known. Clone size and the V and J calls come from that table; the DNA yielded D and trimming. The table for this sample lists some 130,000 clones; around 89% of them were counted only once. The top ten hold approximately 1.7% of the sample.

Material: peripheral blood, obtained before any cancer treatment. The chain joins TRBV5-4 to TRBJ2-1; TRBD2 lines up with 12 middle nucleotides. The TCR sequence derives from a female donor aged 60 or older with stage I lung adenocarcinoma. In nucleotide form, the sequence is TGTGCCAGCAGCCTAGCGGGAGGGAATTACAATGAGCAGTTCTTC. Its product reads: CASSLAGGNYNEQFF.